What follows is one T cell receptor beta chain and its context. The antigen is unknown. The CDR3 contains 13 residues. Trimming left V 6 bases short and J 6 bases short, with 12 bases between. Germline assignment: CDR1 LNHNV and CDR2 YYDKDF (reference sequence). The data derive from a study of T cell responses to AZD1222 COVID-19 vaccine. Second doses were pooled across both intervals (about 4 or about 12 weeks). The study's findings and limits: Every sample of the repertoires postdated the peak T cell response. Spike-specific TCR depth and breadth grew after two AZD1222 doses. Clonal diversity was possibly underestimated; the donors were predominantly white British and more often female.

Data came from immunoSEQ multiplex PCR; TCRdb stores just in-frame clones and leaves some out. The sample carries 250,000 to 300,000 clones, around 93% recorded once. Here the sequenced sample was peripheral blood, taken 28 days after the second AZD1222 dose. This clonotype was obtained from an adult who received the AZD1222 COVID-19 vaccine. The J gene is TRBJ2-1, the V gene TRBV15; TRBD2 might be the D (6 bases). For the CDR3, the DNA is TGTGCCACCAGAAGCGCGGGGTCCAATGAGCAGTTCTTC. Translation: CATRSAGSNEQFF.